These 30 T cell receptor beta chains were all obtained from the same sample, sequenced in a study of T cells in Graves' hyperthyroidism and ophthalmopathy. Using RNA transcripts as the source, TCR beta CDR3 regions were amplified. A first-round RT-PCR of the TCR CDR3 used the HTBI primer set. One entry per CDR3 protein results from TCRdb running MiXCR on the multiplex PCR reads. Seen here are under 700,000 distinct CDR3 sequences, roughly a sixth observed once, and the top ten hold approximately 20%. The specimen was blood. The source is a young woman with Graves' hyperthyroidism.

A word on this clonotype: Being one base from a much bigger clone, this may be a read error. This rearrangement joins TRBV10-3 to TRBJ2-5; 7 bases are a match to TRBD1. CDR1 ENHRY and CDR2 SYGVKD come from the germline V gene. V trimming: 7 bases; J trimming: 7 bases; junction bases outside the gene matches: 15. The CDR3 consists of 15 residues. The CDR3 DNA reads TGTGCCATCAAACCCACAGGGGCACCACCGGGGACCCAGTACTTC. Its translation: CAIKPTGAPPGTQYF.

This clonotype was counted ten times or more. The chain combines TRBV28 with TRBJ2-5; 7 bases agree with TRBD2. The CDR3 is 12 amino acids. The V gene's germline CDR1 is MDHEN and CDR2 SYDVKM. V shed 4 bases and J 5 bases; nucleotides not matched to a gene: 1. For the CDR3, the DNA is TGTGCCAGCAGTTGGGGGGGGGAGACCCAGTACTTC. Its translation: CASSWGGETQYF.

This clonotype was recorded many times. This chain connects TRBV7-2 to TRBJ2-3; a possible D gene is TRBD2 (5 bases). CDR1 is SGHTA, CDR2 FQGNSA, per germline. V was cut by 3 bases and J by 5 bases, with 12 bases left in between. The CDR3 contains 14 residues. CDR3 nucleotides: TGTGCCAGCAGCTTCATATCGGGGAGAGATACGCAGTATTTT. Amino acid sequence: CASSFISGRDTQYF.

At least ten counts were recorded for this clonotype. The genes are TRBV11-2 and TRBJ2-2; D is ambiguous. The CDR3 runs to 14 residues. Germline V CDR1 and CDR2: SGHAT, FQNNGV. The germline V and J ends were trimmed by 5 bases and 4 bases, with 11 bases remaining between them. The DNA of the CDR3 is TGTGCCAGCAGCCTCGCCCCGGGCACCGGGGAGCTGTTTTTT. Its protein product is CASSLAPGTGELFF.

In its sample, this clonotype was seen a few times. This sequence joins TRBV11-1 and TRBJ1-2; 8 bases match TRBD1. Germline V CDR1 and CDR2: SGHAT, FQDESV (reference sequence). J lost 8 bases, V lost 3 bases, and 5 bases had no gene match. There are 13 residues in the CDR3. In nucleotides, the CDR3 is TGTGCCAGCAGCTTGGACAGGGCCCGGGGCTACACCTTC. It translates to CASSLDRARGYTF. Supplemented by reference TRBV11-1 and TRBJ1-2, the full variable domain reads EAEVAQSPRYKITEKSQAVAFWCDPISGHATLYWYRQILGQGPELLVQFQDESVVDDSQLPKDRFSAERLKGVDSTLKIQPAELGDSAMYLCASSLDRARGYTFGSGTRLTVV.

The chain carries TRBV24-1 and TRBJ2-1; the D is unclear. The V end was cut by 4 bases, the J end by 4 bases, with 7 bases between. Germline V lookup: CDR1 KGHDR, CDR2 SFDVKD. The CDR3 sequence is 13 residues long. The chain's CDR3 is CATSERRYNEQFF. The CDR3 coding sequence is TGTGCCACCAGTGAGAGGAGATACAATGAGCAGTTCTTC.

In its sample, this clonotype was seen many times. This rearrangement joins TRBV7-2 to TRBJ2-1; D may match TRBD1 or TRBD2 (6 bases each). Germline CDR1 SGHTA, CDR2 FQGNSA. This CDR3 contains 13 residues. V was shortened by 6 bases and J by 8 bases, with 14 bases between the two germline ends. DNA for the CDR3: TGTGCCAGCAGTAGGGGGGCGGGCGATGAGCAGTTCTTC. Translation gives CASSRGAGDEQFF. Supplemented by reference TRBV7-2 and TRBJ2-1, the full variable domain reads GAGVSQSPSNKVTEKGKDVELRCDPISGHTALYWYRQSLGQGLEFLIYFQGNSAPDKSGLPSDRFSAERTGGSVSTLTIQRTQQEDSAVYLCASSRGAGDEQFFGPGTRLTVL.

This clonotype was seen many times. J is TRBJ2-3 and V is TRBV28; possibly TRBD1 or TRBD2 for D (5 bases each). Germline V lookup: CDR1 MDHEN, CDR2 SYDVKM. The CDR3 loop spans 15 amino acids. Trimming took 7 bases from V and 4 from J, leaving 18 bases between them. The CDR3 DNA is TGTGCCAGCAAGGTTGGGGACGCTCGTCCAGATACGCAGTATTTT. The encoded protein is CASKVGDARPDTQYF.

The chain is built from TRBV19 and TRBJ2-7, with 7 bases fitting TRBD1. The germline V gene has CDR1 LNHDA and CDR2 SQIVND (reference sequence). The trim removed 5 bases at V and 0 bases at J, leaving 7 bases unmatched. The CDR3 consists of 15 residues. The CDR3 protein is CASSPSGQRSYEQYF. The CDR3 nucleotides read TGTGCCAGTAGTCCCTCGGGACAGCGCTCCTACGAGCAGTACTTC.

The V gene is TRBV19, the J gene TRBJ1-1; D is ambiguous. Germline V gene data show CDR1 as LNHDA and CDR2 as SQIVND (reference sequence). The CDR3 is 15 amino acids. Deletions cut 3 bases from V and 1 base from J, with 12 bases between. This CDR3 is CASSIRRAGNTEAFF. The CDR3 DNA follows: TGTGCCAGTAGTATCAGAAGGGCAGGGAACACTGAAGCTTTCTTT. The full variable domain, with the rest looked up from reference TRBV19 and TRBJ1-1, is DGGITQSPKYLFRKEGQNVTLSCEQNLNHDAMYWYRQDPGQGLRLIYYSQIVNDFQKGDIAEGYSVSREKKESFPLTVTSAQKNPTAFYLCASSIRRAGNTEAFFGQGTRLTVV.

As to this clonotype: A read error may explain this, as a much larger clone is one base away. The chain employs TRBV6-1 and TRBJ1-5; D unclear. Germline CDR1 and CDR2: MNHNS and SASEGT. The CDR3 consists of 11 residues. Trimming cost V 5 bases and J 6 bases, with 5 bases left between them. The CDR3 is CASSHTQPQHF. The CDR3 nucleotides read TGTGCCAGCAGTCACACTCAGCCCCAGCATTTT.

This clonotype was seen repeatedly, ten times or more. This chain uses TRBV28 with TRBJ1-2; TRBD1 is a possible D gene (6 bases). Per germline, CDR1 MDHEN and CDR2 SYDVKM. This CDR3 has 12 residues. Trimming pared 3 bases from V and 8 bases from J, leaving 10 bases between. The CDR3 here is CASSLGGQGYTF. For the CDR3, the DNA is TGTGCCAGCAGTTTGGGGGGCCAGGGCTACACCTTC.

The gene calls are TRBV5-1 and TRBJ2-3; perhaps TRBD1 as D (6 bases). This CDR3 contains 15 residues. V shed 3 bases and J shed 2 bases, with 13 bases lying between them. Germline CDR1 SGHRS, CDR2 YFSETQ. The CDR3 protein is CASSSTGPLTDTQYF. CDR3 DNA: TGCGCCAGCAGCTCTACAGGGCCACTCACAGATACGCAGTATTTT. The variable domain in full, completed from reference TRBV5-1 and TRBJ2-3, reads KAGVTQTPRYLIKTRGQQVTLSCSPISGHRSVSWYQQTPGQGLQFLFEYFSETQRNKGNFPGRFSGRQFSNSRSEMNVSTLELGDSALYLCASSSTGPLTDTQYFGPGTRLTVL.

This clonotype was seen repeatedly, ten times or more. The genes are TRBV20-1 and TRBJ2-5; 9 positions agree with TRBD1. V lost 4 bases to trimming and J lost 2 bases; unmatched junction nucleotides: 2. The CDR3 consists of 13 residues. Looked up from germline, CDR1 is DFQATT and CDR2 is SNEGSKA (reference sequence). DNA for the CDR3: TGCAGTGCTAACAGGGGGCCACAAGAGACCCAGTACTTC. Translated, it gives CSANRGPQETQYF.

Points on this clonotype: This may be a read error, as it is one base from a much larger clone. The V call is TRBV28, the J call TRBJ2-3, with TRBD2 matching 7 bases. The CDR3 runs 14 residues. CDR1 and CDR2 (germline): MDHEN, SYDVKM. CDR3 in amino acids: CAINRPSGADTQCF. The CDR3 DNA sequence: TGTGCCATCAACCGACCTAGCGGAGCAGATACGCAGTGTTTT.

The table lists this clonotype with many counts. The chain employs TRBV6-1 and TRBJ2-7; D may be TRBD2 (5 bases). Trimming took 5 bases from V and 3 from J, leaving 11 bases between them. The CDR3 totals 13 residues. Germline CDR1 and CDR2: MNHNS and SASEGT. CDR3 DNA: TGTGCCAGCAGTTCCGGGGTAGACTACGAGCAGTACTTC. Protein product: CASSSGVDYEQYF.

The DNA of the CDR3 is TGTGCCAGCTCACTACCCGGGACAGGGGATGAGCAGTTCTTC. Its protein product is CASSLPGTGDEQFF. The chain is built from TRBV18 and TRBJ2-1; 10 bases line up with TRBD1. Losses at the gene ends were 4 bases for V and 8 bases for J; bases not matched to a gene: 5. CDR1 KGHSH and CDR2 LQKENI come from the germline V gene. This CDR3 is built from 14 residues.

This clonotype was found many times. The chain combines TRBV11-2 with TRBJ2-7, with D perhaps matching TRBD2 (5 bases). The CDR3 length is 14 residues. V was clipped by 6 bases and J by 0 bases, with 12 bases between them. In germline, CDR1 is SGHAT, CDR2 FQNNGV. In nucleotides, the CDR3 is TGTGCCAGCAGTTCTCCGGGAAACTCCTACGAGCAGTACTTC. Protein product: CASSSPGNSYEQYF.

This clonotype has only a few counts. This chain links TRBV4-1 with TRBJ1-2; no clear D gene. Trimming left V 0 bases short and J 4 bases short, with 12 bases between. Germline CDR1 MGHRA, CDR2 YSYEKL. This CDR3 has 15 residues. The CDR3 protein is CASSQDRTATYGYTF. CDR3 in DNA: TGCGCCAGCAGCCAAGATAGGACCGCTACCTATGGCTACACCTTC.

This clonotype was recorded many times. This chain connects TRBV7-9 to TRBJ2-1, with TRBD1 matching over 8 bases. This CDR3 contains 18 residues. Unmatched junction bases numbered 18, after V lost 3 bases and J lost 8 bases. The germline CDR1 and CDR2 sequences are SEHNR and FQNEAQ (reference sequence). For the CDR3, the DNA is TGTGCCAGCAGCTTTGAGGGCAGGGGGCGGAATCTCAGAGATGAGCAGTTCTTC. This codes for CASSFEGRGRNLRDEQFF.

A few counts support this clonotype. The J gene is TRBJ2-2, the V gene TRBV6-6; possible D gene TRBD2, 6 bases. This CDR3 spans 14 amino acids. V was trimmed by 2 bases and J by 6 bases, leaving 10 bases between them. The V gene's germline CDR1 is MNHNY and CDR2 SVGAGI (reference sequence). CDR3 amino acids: CASSYPGVSGELFF. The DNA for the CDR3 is TGTGCCAGCAGTTACCCGGGAGTCTCCGGGGAGCTGTTTTTT.

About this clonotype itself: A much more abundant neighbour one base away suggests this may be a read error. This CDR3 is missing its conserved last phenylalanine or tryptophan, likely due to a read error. CDR3: CATSKDRTNTEAFS. The CDR3 DNA is TGTGCCACCAGCAAAGACAGGACAAACACTGAAGCTTTCTCT. This chain connects TRBV15 to TRBJ1-1, with D possibly being TRBD1 (6 bases). Germline V gene lookup returns CDR1 LNHNV and CDR2 YYDKDF (reference sequence). The CDR3 sequence is 14 residues long. Trimming cost V 4 bases and J 2 bases, with 11 bases left between them.

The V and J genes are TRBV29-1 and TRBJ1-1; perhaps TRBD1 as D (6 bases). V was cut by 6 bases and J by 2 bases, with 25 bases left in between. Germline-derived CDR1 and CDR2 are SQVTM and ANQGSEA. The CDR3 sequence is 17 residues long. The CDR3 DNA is TGCAGCGTAACAGGGCCCCTCTGGGCAGGGGACAACACTGAAGCTTTCTTT. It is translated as CSVTGPLWAGDNTEAFF.

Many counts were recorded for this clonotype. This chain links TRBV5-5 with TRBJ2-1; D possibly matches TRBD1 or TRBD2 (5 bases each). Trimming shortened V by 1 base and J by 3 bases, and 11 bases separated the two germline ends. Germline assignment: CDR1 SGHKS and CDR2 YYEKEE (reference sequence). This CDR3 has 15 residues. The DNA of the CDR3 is TGTGCCAGCAGCTTGCAGGCAGGGAGCTACAATGAGCAGTTCTTC. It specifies CASSLQAGSYNEQFF.

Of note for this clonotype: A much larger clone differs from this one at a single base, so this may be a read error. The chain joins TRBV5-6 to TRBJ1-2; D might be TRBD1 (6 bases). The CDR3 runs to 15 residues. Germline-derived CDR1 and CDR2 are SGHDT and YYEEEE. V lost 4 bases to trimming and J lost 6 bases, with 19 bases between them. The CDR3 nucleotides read TGTGCCAGCAGCCCCCATTCGACGACAGGCCATGGCTACACCTTC. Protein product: CASSPHSTTGHGYTF.

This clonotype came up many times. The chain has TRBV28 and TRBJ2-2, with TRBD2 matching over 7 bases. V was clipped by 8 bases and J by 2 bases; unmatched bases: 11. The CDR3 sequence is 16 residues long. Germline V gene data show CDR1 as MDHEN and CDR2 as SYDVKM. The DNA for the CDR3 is TGTGCCAGCGGGCTAGCGGTCGTACCCAACACCGGGGAGCTGTTTTTT. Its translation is CASGLAVVPNTGELFF. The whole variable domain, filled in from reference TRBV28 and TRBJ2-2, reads DVKVTQSSRYLVKRTGEKVFLECVQDMDHENMFWYRQDPGLGLRLIYFSYDVKMKEKGDIPEGYSVSREKKERFSLILESASTNQTSMYLCASGLAVVPNTGELFFGEGSRLTVL.

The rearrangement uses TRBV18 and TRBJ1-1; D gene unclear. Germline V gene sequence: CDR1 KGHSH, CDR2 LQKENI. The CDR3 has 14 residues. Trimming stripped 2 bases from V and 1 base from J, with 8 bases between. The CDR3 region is CASSPSVANTEAFF. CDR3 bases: TGTGCCAGCTCACCAAGTGTAGCGAACACTGAAGCTTTCTTT.

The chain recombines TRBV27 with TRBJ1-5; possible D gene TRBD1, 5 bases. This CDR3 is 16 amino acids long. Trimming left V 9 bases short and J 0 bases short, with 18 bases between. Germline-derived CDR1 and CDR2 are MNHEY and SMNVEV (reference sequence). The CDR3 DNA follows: TGTGCCAGTCTACGGAGGGGAAGGGCTAGCAATCAGCCCCAGCATTTT. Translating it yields CASLRRGRASNQPQHF.

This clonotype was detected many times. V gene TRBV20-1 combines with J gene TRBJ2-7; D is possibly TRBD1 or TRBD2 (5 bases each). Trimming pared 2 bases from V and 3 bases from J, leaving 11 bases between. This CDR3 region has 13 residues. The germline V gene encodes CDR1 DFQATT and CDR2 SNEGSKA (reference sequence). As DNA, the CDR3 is TGCAGTGCTAGAATTCCGAGGGGCTACGAGCAGTACTTC. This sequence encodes CSARIPRGYEQYF.

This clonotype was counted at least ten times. CDR3: CASSSQATHQPQHF. The CDR3 nucleotides read TGTGCCAGCAGCTCACAGGCGACCCATCAGCCCCAGCATTTT. The chain is built from TRBV12-3 or TRBV12-4 and TRBJ1-5; D may be TRBD1 (5 bases). CDR3 length equals 14 residues. Trimming removed 6 bases from V and 5 bases from J, with 14 bases in between.